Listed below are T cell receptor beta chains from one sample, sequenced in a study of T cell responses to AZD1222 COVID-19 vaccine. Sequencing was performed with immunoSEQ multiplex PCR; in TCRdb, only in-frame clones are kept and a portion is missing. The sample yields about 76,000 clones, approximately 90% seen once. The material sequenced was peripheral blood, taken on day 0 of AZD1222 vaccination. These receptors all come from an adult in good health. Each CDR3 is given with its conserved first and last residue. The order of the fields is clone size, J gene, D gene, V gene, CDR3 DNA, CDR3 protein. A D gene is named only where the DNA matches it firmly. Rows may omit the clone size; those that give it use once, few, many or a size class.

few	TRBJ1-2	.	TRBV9	TGTGCCAGCAGCGTGGCCGCTAACTATGGCTACACCTTC	CASSVAANYGYTF
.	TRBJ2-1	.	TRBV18	TGTGCCAGCTCGGAACAGGGAGACCACTACAATGAGCAGTTCTTC	CASSEQGDHYNEQFF
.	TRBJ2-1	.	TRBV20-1	TGCAGTGCCCGAGGTGCTAGCCCGGTAATCTTC	CSARGASPVIF
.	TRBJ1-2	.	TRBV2	TGTGCCAGCAGTGTAAGGTCAGGGACTAACTATGGCTACACCTTC	CASSVRSGTNYGYTF
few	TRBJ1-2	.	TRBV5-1	TGCGCCAGCAGCTTGGTAGGCAGCACTAACTATGGCTACACCTTC	CASSLVGSTNYGYTF
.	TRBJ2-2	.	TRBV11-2	TGTGCCAGCAGCTTAGATACAGCAAGCGGGGAGCTGTTTTTT	CASSLDTASGELFF
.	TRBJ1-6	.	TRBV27	TGTGCCAGCAGTCCGAGGACCAATTCACCCCTCCACTTT	CASSPRTNSPLHF
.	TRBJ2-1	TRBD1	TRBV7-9	TGTGCCAGCAGCTACCGACAGGGGGCGGACAATGAGCAGTTCTTC	CASSYRQGADNEQFF
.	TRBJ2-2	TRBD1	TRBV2	TGTGCCAGCAGTGATGGACAGGGTACGGAGCTGTTTTTT	CASSDGQGTELFF
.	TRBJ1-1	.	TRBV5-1	TGCGCCAGCAGCTTCCGGGCAGGGTCCAACACTGAAGCTTTCTTT	CASSFRAGSNTEAFF
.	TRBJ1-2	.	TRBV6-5	TGTGCCAGCAGTTACCGGCAAGGGAATTCCTATGGCTACACCTTC	CASSYRQGNSYGYTF
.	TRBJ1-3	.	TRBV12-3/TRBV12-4	TGTGCCAGCGTTGGGTTTTCTGGAAACACCATATATTTT	CASVGFSGNTIYF
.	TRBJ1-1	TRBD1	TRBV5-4	TGTGCCAGCAGTCGAGCTCGGGACAGGGGTTTCGAAGCTTTCTTT	CASSRARDRGFEAFF
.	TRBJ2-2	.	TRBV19	TGTGCCAGTATCCCTCCAGGGCGGACCGGGGAGCTGTTTTTT	CASIPPGRTGELFF
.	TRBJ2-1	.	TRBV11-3	TGTGCCAGCAGCTTAGATGGCGGATACAATGAGCAGTTCTTC	CASSLDGGYNEQFF
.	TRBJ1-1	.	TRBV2	TGTGCCAGCAGTTCCCAGGGGAACACTGAAGCTTTCTTT	CASSSQGNTEAFF
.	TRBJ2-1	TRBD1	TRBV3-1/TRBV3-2	TGTGCCAGCAGCCTAACTACAGGGGTTGGGCAGTTCTTC	CASSLTTGVGQFF
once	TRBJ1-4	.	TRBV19	TGTGCCAGCCTTGGGCCACTGGATGAAAAACTGTTTTTT	CASLGPLDEKLFF
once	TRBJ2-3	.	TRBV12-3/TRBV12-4	TGTGCCAGCAGCTTTCTAGGCATCAATACGCAGTATTTT	CASSFLGINTQYF
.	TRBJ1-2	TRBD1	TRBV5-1	TGCGCCAGCAGATTGCCGACAGGGGGGAGAGCTAACTATGGCTACACCTTC	CASRLPTGGRANYGYTF
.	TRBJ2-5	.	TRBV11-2	TGTGCCAGCAGCTTAGACCTTTGGCAAGAGACCCAGTACTTC	CASSLDLWQETQYF
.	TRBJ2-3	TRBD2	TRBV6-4	TGTGCCAGCAGTGAGGGGACTAGCGGGGGCGCAGATACGCAGTATTTT	CASSEGTSGGADTQYF
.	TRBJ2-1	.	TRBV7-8	TGTGCCAGCAGCTTACGTCGCTTCGGGGGACCTTACAATGAGCAGTTCTTC	CASSLRRFGGPYNEQFF
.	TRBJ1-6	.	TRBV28	TGTGCCAGCAGGGGCGGAGGGCAATATAATTCACCCCTCCACTTT	CASRGGGQYNSPLHF
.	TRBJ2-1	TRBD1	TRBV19	TGTGCCAGTAGTCCTGCGGGACAGGGTTACAATGAGCAGTTCTTC	CASSPAGQGYNEQFF
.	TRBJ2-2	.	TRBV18	TGTGCCAGCTCACCACGTAGGGACACCGGGGAGCTGTTTTTT	CASSPRRDTGELFF
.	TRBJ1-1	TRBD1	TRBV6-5	TGTGCCAGCAACCGACAGGGGGGAAAAGCTTTCTTT	CASNRQGGKAFF
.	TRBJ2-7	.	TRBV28	TGTGCCAGCAGTCCCAGAAAACCCCCCTACGAGCAGTACTTC	CASSPRKPPYEQYF
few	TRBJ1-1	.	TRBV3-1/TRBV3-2	TGTGCCAGCAGCCCGCTGACCCCGGGCACTGAAGCTTTCTTT	CASSPLTPGTEAFF